This TCR beta chain emerged from a study of blood T cells in healthy people across ages. The V end was cut by 5 bases, the J end by 6 bases, with 17 bases between. Looked up from germline, CDR1 is DFQATT and CDR2 is SNEGSKA (reference sequence). The CDR3 sequence is 13 residues long. Primers used in a second PCR of about 6 to 11 cycles were a sample-barcoded 5' primer and a J-beta primer mix. Tagging of each cDNA molecule was performed by a template-switch adaptor with 12 random nucleotides. The yield of each sample was at least 2.5 million CDR3-containing paired-end reads. Using its own MiXCR run on the 5' RACE reads, TCRdb lists one record per CDR3 protein. The sample lists fewer than 2,000,000 distinct CDR3 sequences; about 32% were seen once.

The chain employs TRBV20-1 and TRBJ2-7; D gene ambiguous. The receptor comes from a woman aged 25 to 45 in good health. The source material was blood. The CDR3 loop reads CSAPHLARREQYF. DNA of the CDR3: TGCAGTGCTCCCCATTTGGCTAGACGCGAGCAGTACTTC.